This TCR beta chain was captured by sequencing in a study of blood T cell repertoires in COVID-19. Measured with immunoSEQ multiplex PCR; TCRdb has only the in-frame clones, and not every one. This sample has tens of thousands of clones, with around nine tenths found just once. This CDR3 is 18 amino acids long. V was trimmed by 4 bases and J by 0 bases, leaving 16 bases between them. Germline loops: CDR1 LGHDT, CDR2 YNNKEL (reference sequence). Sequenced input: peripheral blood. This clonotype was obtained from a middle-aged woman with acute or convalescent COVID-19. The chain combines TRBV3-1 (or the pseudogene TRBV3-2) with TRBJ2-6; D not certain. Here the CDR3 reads CASSLPYPRHSGANVLTF. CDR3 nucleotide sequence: TGTGCCAGCAGCCTACCATACCCGCGCCACTCTGGGGCCAACGTCCTGACTTTC.